A single T cell receptor (beta chain) is shown here with its context. Per the germline V gene, CDR1 is MGHRA and CDR2 is YSYEKL. The V end lost 1 base, the J end lost 4 bases, and 11 bases lay between the germline ends. The CDR3 contains 14 residues. Here immunoSEQ multiplex PCR was the method, and the copy in TCRdb shows in-frame clones only, minus some. Altogether 400,000 to 500,000 clones are present, roughly 90% being singletons, with the ten largest covering about 6.3%. These data originate in a study of control samples from healthy donors and cancer patients. This chain connects TRBV4-1 to TRBJ2-7, with D possibly matching TRBD2 (6 bases). This sequence originates from a man aged 35-49 years with head and neck cancer. The sequencing sample was made of PBMCs. The CDR3: CASSQAAGRYEQYF. DNA of the CDR3: TGCGCCAGCAGCCAAGCGGCCGGGAGATACGAGCAGTACTTC.